What follows are 17 T cell receptor beta chains derived from one specimen sequenced in a study of cytomegalovirus exposure and HLA in healthy donors (dated by TCRdb to the late 2010s). The library was obtained by the immunoSEQ multiplex PCR assay. The multiplex PCR relied on a mix of 60 forward primers for TCR Vbeta segments and 13 reverse primers for TCR Jbeta segments. This is the immuneACCESS table as TCRdb keeps it, with only in-frame sequences that have V and J called. A part of the clones is gone; compared with another copy, unresolved V genes explain less than half, and the rest is unexplained. Counted in this sample were about 85,000 clones; 60% to 80% of them appeared once. The ten top clones hold roughly 2% of the sample. Material: PBMCs. The receptor source for this set is a boy aged 10-17 years in good health and CMV-seronegative.

This clone was detected only once. This rearrangement joins TRBV25-1 to TRBJ1-5; 7 nucleotides agree with TRBD1. Germline CDR1 and CDR2: MGHDK and SYGVNS. The CDR3 covers 14 residues. The junction had 5 bases not matched to a gene; V was cut back by 6 bases and J by 3 bases. The DNA for the CDR3 is TGTGCCAGCAGCTTCCAGGGGGTCAATCAGCCCCAGCATTTT. It codes for CASSFQGVNQPQHF.

The rearrangement uses TRBV28 and TRBJ2-1; 8 bases fit TRBD1. The germline V gene has CDR1 MDHEN and CDR2 SYDVKM. V lost 7 bases to trimming and J lost 2 bases; unmatched junction nucleotides: 4. The CDR3 consists of 14 residues. CDR3: CASIPGQAYNEQFF. CDR3 bases: TGTGCCAGCATCCCGGGACAGGCCTACAATGAGCAGTTCTTC. The whole variable domain, remainder taken from reference TRBV28 and TRBJ2-1, is DVKVTQSSRYLVKRTGEKVFLECVQDMDHENMFWYRQDPGLGLRLIYFSYDVKMKEKGDIPEGYSVSREKKERFSLILESASTNQTSMYLCASIPGQAYNEQFFGPGTRLTVL.

This clone appeared a single time. V is TRBV12-5 and J is TRBJ1-1, with D possibly being TRBD1 (5 bases). This CDR3 is 18 amino acids long. From germline, CDR1 is LGHNT and CDR2 FRNRAP. Trimming took 0 bases from V and 1 from J, leaving 18 bases between them. CDR3 nucleotides: TGTGCTAGTGGTTTGGTAGCCACAGCCACGCAGGGGAACACTGAAGCTTTCTTT. It translates to CASGLVATATQGNTEAFF. The full variable domain, with the rest looked up from reference TRBV12-5 and TRBJ1-1, is DARVTQTPRHKVTEMGQEVTMRCQPILGHNTVFWYRQTMMQGLELLAYFRNRAPLDDSGMPKDRFSAEMPDATLATLKIQPSEPRDSAVYFCASGLVATATQGNTEAFFGQGTRLTVV.

There are a few counts of this clone. The CDR3 DNA is TGTGCCAGCAGAACAAGACAGGGGACGGATCAGCCCCAGCATTTT. Its protein product is CASRTRQGTDQPQHF. The chain links TRBV27 to TRBJ1-5, with TRBD1 matching over 8 bases. The CDR3 contains 15 residues. Looked up from germline, CDR1 is MNHEY and CDR2 is SMNVEV (reference sequence). J was trimmed by 5 bases and V by 6 bases; bases with no gene match: 9.

This clone was seen a few times. The chain employs TRBV4-3 and TRBJ2-1; 10 nucleotides line up with TRBD2. Trimming cost V 1 base and J 6 bases; bases outside gene matches: 6. The CDR3 consists of 16 residues. The germline V gene encodes CDR1 LGHNA and CDR2 YSLEER. CDR3 in amino acids: CASSQALAGEGNEQFF. The CDR3 region has the DNA TGCGCCAGCAGCCAAGCTCTAGCGGGAGAGGGCAATGAGCAGTTCTTC.

The rearrangement uses TRBV28 and TRBJ2-5, with TRBD2 identical over 7 bases. The CDR3 totals 15 residues. Germline loops: CDR1 MDHEN, CDR2 SYDVKM. V was pared by 10 bases and J by 1 base, with 12 bases of the junction left unmatched. CDR3 DNA sequence: TGTGCCACCTTGAGGGGAGGGGACTTCCAAGAGACCCAGTACTTC. It codes for CATLRGGDFQETQYF.

This rearrangement joins TRBV28 to TRBJ1-5; D remains unclear. Per the germline V gene, CDR1 is MDHEN and CDR2 is SYDVKM. Trimming pared 7 bases from V and 11 bases from J, leaving 21 bases between. The CDR3 is 14 amino acids. CDR3 protein: CASTPLSEELAQHF. The CDR3 bases are TGTGCCAGCACCCCGCTCTCGGAGGAATTGGCCCAGCATTTT.

The V and J genes are TRBV7-6 and TRBJ2-3; 7 positions match TRBD1. Trimming removed 0 bases from V and 2 bases from J; junction bases left unmatched: 5. The V gene's germline CDR1 is SGHVS and CDR2 FNYEAQ. CDR3 length: 16 amino acids. CDR3 DNA sequence: TGTGCCAGCAGCTTAGCGTGGGGGACAGTCACAGATACGCAGTATTTT. Translation gives CASSLAWGTVTDTQYF. Drawing the rest from reference TRBV7-6 and TRBJ2-3, the complete variable domain is GAGVSQSPRYKVTKRGQDVALRCDPISGHVSLYWYRQALGQGPEFLTYFNYEAQQDKSGLPNDRFSAERPEGSISTLTIQRTEQRDSAMYRCASSLAWGTVTDTQYFGPGTRLTVL.

In its sample, this clone was seen a few times. CDR3 residues: CASSYGQGTDTQYF. CDR3 DNA: TGTGCCAGCAGTTACGGGCAGGGCACAGATACGCAGTATTTT. V gene TRBV6-5 combines with J gene TRBJ2-3; no definite D call. Trimming pared 2 bases from V and 1 base from J, leaving 7 bases between. The length of the CDR3 is 14 residues. Per the germline V gene, CDR1 is MNHEY and CDR2 is SVGAGI.

The chain combines TRBV11-2 with TRBJ1-4; possible D gene TRBD1, 5 bases. The CDR3 loop spans 15 amino acids. Germline assignment: CDR1 SGHAT and CDR2 FQNNGV. The V end was cut by 0 bases, the J end by 7 bases, with 12 bases between. In DNA form, the CDR3 reads TGTGCCAGCAGCTTAGATCCCAGGGTTCGTGAAAAACTGTTTTTT. Its protein is CASSLDPRVREKLFF.

This clone has more than one count but fewer than ten. The chain uses TRBV7-9 and TRBJ1-1, with D uncertain. CDR1 SEHNR and CDR2 FQNEAQ come from the germline V gene (reference sequence). The CDR3 covers 13 residues. The V and J ends lost 5 bases and 0 bases respectively, with 7 bases between them. The CDR3 sequence: CASSPTLNTEAFF. The DNA for the CDR3 is TGTGCCAGCAGCCCTACGTTGAACACTGAAGCTTTCTTT.

This chain connects TRBV28 to TRBJ1-5; 8 bases are a match to TRBD1. The junction had 9 bases not matched to a gene; V was cut back by 6 bases and J by 5 bases. CDR1 MDHEN and CDR2 SYDVKM come from the germline V gene. The CDR3 runs to 15 residues. CDR3 DNA: TGTGCCAGCAGGACAGGGGCAGCAGGGGATCAGCCCCAGCATTTT. Translating it yields CASRTGAAGDQPQHF.

As regards this clone: At the DNA level, this CDR3 is encoded by other sequences in the same sample as well. This chain connects TRBV30 to TRBJ2-3; tentative D call: TRBD1 (5 bases). The CDR3 is 13 residues long. The germline V gene has CDR1 GTSNPN and CDR2 SVGIG (reference sequence). Trimming cost V 8 bases and J 5 bases, with 17 bases left between them. CDR3 region: CAGQGQLGDTQYF. For the CDR3, the DNA is TGTGCCGGCCAGGGTCAGTTAGGAGATACGCAGTATTTT.

The rearrangement links TRBV6-1 to TRBJ2-7; D might be TRBD1 (6 bases). The CDR3 totals 13 residues. The V gene's germline CDR1 is MNHNS and CDR2 SASEGT. The V and J ends lost 6 bases and 7 bases respectively, with 16 bases between them. CDR3 sequence: CASRVTGTVEQYF. The CDR3 bases are TGTGCCAGCAGGGTGACAGGAACGGTAGAGCAGTACTTC.

The CDR3 sequence is CASTGPGKGPQHF. Written as DNA, the CDR3 is TGTGCCAGCACTGGACCCGGGAAGGGGCCCCAGCATTTT. V is TRBV2 and J is TRBJ1-5, with unresolved D. Per germline, CDR1 SNHLY and CDR2 FYNNEI. CDR3 size: 13 residues. Trimming left V 7 bases short and J 9 bases short, with 16 bases between.

The rearrangement uses TRBV28 and TRBJ2-7, with 15 bases fitting TRBD2. The CDR3 is 16 amino acids. Trimming cost V 2 bases and J 6 bases; bases outside gene matches: 5. Germline V gene data show CDR1 as MDHEN and CDR2 as SYDVKM. The DNA for the CDR3 is TGTGCCAGCAGTTTAAGGGAGGGACTAGCGGGAGGCGAGCAGTACTTC. Residues: CASSLREGLAGGEQYF.

J is TRBJ2-1 and V is TRBV14, with 8 bases aligning to TRBD1. In germline, CDR1 is SGHDN, CDR2 FVKESK. V dropped 3 bases and J dropped 5; count of bases not matched to a gene: 3. The CDR3 covers 14 residues. The CDR3 DNA reads TGTGCCAGCAGCCAGGACAGGGTGGACAATGAGCAGTTCTTC. Amino acid sequence: CASSQDRVDNEQFF.